This TCR beta chain stems from a study of CD8 T cells in Susac syndrome. Study-level background: The Susac syndrome patients were therapy-naive, on corticosteroids, or on intravenous immunoglobulin alone at blood draw.

Reverse transcription of about 0.45 to 1 ug RNA was carried out with random hexamers. TCRdb reprocessed the immunoSEQ multiplex PCR reads with MiXCR, giving one entry per CDR3 protein. The sample carries about 100,000 distinct CDR3 sequences, 95% recorded once. V lost 3 bases to trimming and J lost 1 base, with 7 bases between them. This CDR3 is built from 13 residues. The germline gives CDR1 LNHDA, CDR2 SQIVND (reference sequence). The V and J genes are TRBV19 and TRBJ2-7; possible D gene TRBD1, 5 bases. This sequence was found in a human donor with Susac syndrome. The sample taken for sequencing was CD8+ T cells from PBMCs. The DNA for the CDR3 is TGTGCCAGTAGTATTGGGGCATCCTACGAGCAGTACTTC. Encoded protein: CASSIGASYEQYF.